This T cell receptor beta chain was retrieved from a study of T cells after yellow fever vaccination. Study-wide context: Where fractions had low cell numbers, libraries were prepared from them with the SMART-Seq v4 Ultra Low Input RNA kit.

Study-level findings and limits: The secondary response peaked faster, at day 5 versus 15, but was weaker. A large majority of primary-vaccination clones showed up again after the booster (about 97% CD4, around 90% CD8).

The CDR3 runs 12 residues. Trimming removed 7 bases from V and 6 bases from J; junction bases left unmatched: 4. CDR1 is DFQATT, CDR2 SNEGSKA, per germline (reference sequence). In TCRdb, the 5' RACE reads were re-called with MiXCR into one record per CDR3 protein. This sample carries around 300,000 distinct CDR3 sequences, 10% to 15% of them seen once, and the ten largest clones take 0.4% to 0.55%. Concerning this clonotype: Its specificity is unknown.

Sample: CD4+ T cells sorted from PBMCs, taken 45 days after the yellow fever booster vaccination. The sequence came from a man aged 25 to 40 who received the YFV17D yellow fever vaccine. V gene TRBV20-1 combines with J gene TRBJ2-1; the match to TRBD1 covers 9 bases. Here the CDR3 reads CSGQDRGNEQFF. The CDR3 nucleotides read TGCAGTGGGCAGGACAGGGGCAATGAGCAGTTCTTC.